Below, 20 T cell receptor beta chains from the same sample are listed, as sequenced in a study of shared clonotypes between healthy human individuals. Naive CD8 cells lacked CD45RO, underwent positive selection for CCR7 and left out terminally differentiated effector memory CD45RA+ cells. Sequencing was performed with immunoSEQ multiplex PCR; in TCRdb, only in-frame clones are kept and a portion is missing. This sample has about 800,000 clones; 95% to 97% occur once, and the top ten carry over 0.2%. Sample: naive CD8+ T cells sorted from blood. Every receptor here comes from a man aged 25 to 40 in good health.

This rearrangement joins TRBV9 to TRBJ1-2; maybe TRBD1 (5 bases). V was clipped by 0 bases and J by 2 bases, with 8 bases between them. Germline-derived CDR1 and CDR2 are SGDLS and YYNGEE. CDR3 length equals 14 residues. The CDR3 DNA sequence: TGTGCCAGCAGCGTAGCAGGGCAGAACTATGGCTACACCTTC. Protein: CASSVAGQNYGYTF. The full variable domain, rest sourced from reference TRBV9 and TRBJ1-2, is DSGVTQTPKHLITATGQRVTLRCSPRSGDLSVYWYQQSLDQGLQFLIQYYNGEERAKGNILERFSAQQFPDLHSELNLSSLELGDSALYFCASSVAGQNYGYTFGSGTRLTVV.

This clone showed up just once. This rearrangement joins TRBV15 to TRBJ1-1, with 8 nucleotides matching TRBD1. The CDR3 runs 13 residues. Germline V gives CDR1 LNHNV, CDR2 YYDKDF (reference sequence). V trimming: 7 bases; J trimming: 1 base; junction bases outside the gene matches: 2. The CDR3 loop reads CATNRGKNTEAFF. The DNA for the CDR3 is TGTGCCACCAACAGGGGGAAGAACACTGAAGCTTTCTTT.

The V call is TRBV28, the J call TRBJ1-1, with 8 nucleotides matching TRBD1. This CDR3 contains 14 residues. Trimming removed 5 bases from V and 2 bases from J; junction bases left unmatched: 4. CDR1 and CDR2 (germline): MDHEN, SYDVKM. DNA for the CDR3: TGTGCCAGCAGTCCGACAGGGGTAAACACTGAAGCTTTCTTT. Residues: CASSPTGVNTEAFF.

The chain uses TRBV9 and TRBJ2-3; TRBD2 matches 8 bases. In germline, CDR1 is SGDLS, CDR2 YYNGEE. The CDR3 runs to 20 residues. The ends lost 0 bases at V and 1 base at J; junction bases unmatched: 16. CDR3 residues: CASSVVPTGTDSGGTDTQYF. DNA of the CDR3: TGTGCCAGCAGCGTAGTGCCGACGGGGACGGATAGCGGGGGCACAGATACGCAGTATTTT. Based on the CDR3 plus reference TRBV9 and TRBJ2-3, the full variable domain is DSGVTQTPKHLITATGQRVTLRCSPRSGDLSVYWYQQSLDQGLQFLIQYYNGEERAKGNILERFSAQQFPDLHSELNLSSLELGDSALYFCASSVVPTGTDSGGTDTQYFGPGTRLTVL.

The chain employs TRBV7-9 and TRBJ2-3; TRBD2 might be the D (5 bases). V was cut by 3 bases and J by 0 bases, with 16 bases left in between. Germline CDR1 reads SEHNR; CDR2 reads FQNEAQ (reference sequence). This CDR3 comprises 17 residues. CDR3 loop: CASSFRGSGHSTDTQYF. The CDR3 region has the DNA TGTGCCAGCAGCTTTAGAGGGAGCGGTCATAGCACAGATACGCAGTATTTT.

This chain uses TRBV27 with TRBJ2-5; D not certain. Trimming shortened V by 7 bases and J by 1 base, and 4 bases separated the two germline ends. The CDR3 loop spans 11 amino acids. Germline lookup yields CDR1 MNHEY and CDR2 SMNVEV (reference sequence). CDR3 residues: CASISQETQYF. DNA for the CDR3: TGTGCCAGCATTTCCCAAGAGACCCAGTACTTC.

A single count supports this clone. Within the sample, other DNA sequences also encode this same CDR3. The chain couples TRBV6-5 to TRBJ2-1; 9 positions match TRBD2. Germline assignment: CDR1 MNHEY and CDR2 SVGAGI. V lost 9 bases to trimming and J lost 1 base; unmatched junction nucleotides: 1. This CDR3 comprises 13 residues. The CDR3 is CASGLASYNEQFF. The CDR3 DNA is TGTGCCAGTGGACTAGCGTCCTACAATGAGCAGTTCTTC.

This sequence joins TRBV5-1 and TRBJ2-7, with 7 bases fitting TRBD1. Germline CDR1 is SGHRS and CDR2 is YFSETQ. CDR3 length: 13 residues. Trimming at V came to 5 bases and at J to 3 bases, leaving 5 bases not matched to a gene. Here the CDR3 DNA reads TGCGCCAGCAGGCTTACAGGGGACTACGAGCAGTACTTC. Translated, it gives CASRLTGDYEQYF.

This sequence joins TRBV21-1 and TRBJ2-7; the D call in the table, TRBD2, was not verified against the DNA. TRBV21-1 is a pseudogene. The CDR3 covers 13 residues. This CDR3 is CASRPGEHYEQYF. The CDR3 DNA follows: TGTGCCAGCCGCCCGGGAGAGCACTACGAGCAGTACTTC.

The chain combines TRBV7-9 with TRBJ2-7; D could derive from TRBD1 or TRBD2 (5 bases each). The CDR3 contains 14 residues. From germline, CDR1 is SEHNR and CDR2 FQNEAQ (reference sequence). Trimming pared 5 bases from V and 2 bases from J, leaving 13 bases between. The CDR3 sequence: CASSAQGVPYEQYF. In DNA form, the CDR3 reads TGTGCCAGCAGCGCCCAGGGAGTCCCCTACGAGCAGTACTTC.

This chain joins TRBV29-1 and TRBJ2-7, with 10 bases aligning to TRBD2. CDR1 SQVTM and CDR2 ANQGSEA come from the germline V gene. The CDR3 sequence is 15 residues long. Trimming at V came to 7 bases and at J to 1 base, leaving 10 bases not matched to a gene. In nucleotides, the CDR3 is TGCAGCGCAGTAGAAGCTAGCGGGAGTTCCTACGAGCAGTACTTC. It encodes CSAVEASGSSYEQYF.

The J gene is TRBJ2-7, the V gene TRBV4-1; D remains unclear. CDR1 MGHRA and CDR2 YSYEKL come from the germline V gene. V lost 1 base and J lost 2, with 12 bases in between. CDR3 length: 15 amino acids. CDR3 coding DNA: TGCGCCAGCAGCCAAGGTAGGACGTTGGCCTACGAGCAGTACTTC. Translation: CASSQGRTLAYEQYF.

This chain uses TRBV7-9 with TRBJ2-7, with a tentative D call TRBD1 (8 bases). The ends were cut back, 1 base at V and 5 bases at J, with 27 bases in the middle. CDR1 SEHNR and CDR2 FQNEAQ come from the germline V gene (reference sequence). The CDR3 spans 19 residues. The CDR3 DNA reads TGTGCCAGCAGCTTAGGGTACGCTTTCGGGGGGACAGGTTCCCACGAGCAGTACTTC. Its protein is CASSLGYAFGGTGSHEQYF.

The DNA for the CDR3 is TGTGCCAGCAGCTTATCTGGGTACTCCTACGAGCAGTACTTC. This sequence encodes CASSLSGYSYEQYF. The chain joins TRBV13 to TRBJ2-7; D is unresolved. With 2 bases removed from V and 0 bases from J, the gap between germline ends came to 8 bases. Germline assignment: CDR1 PRHDT and CDR2 FYEKMQ (reference sequence). The CDR3 spans 14 residues. The full variable domain, its missing parts supplied by reference TRBV13 and TRBJ2-7, is AAGVIQSPRHLIKEKRETATLKCYPIPRHDTVYWYQQGPGQDPQFLISFYEKMQSDKGSIPDRFSAQQFSDYHSELNMSSLELGDSALYFCASSLSGYSYEQYFGPGTRLTVT.

V is TRBV27 and J is TRBJ2-1, with no clear D. V was pared by 3 bases and J by 6 bases, with 12 bases between. Germline assignment: CDR1 MNHEY and CDR2 SMNVEV (reference sequence). This CDR3 comprises 14 residues. The CDR3 is CASSFSPAGNEQFF. The CDR3 region has the DNA TGTGCCAGCAGTTTTTCCCCAGCTGGCAATGAGCAGTTCTTC.

The chain combines TRBV11-2 with TRBJ2-7; 10 positions agree with TRBD2. Trimming at V came to 8 bases and at J to 6 bases, leaving 10 bases not matched to a gene. Germline assignment: CDR1 SGHAT and CDR2 FQNNGV. CDR3 length: 14 amino acids. The CDR3 sequence: CASVPAGGPPEQYF. CDR3 nucleotides: TGTGCCAGCGTTCCAGCGGGAGGGCCACCCGAGCAGTACTTC.

The chain links TRBV18 to TRBJ2-1, with 9 bases identical to TRBD1. Germline assignment: CDR1 KGHSH and CDR2 LQKENI. The V segment lost 4 bases and the J segment 6 bases; nucleotides outside the gene matches: 7. This CDR3 spans 15 amino acids. The CDR3 DNA reads as TGTGCCAGCTCACACCGGGACAGGGTGGTCAATGAGCAGTTCTTC. As protein: CASSHRDRVVNEQFF. Full variable domain (outside the CDR3, taken from reference TRBV18 and TRBJ2-1): NAGVMQNPRHLVRRRGQEARLRCSPMKGHSHVYWYRQLPEEGLKFMVYLQKENIIDESGMPKERFSAEFPKEGPSILRIQQVVRGDSAAYFCASSHRDRVVNEQFFGPGTRLTVL.

The rearrangement uses TRBV10-1 and TRBJ2-1; TRBD2 aligns across 10 bases. This CDR3 spans 15 amino acids. V trimming: 6 bases; J trimming: 8 bases; junction bases outside the gene matches: 10. Germline V gene data show CDR1 as WNHNN and CDR2 as SYGVQD (reference sequence). The CDR3 region has the DNA TGCGCCAGCAGCGATTCTAGCGGGAGAGACGATGAGCAGTTCTTC. This encodes CASSDSSGRDDEQFF.

Remarks on this clone: The same CDR3 also results from other DNA sequences found in this sample. The chain combines TRBV7-2 with TRBJ1-5; D is unresolved. CDR1 is SGHTA and CDR2 is FQGNSA in the germline V gene. CDR3 length: 13 residues. Trimming pared 3 bases from V and 3 bases from J, leaving 6 bases between. CDR3 DNA sequence: TGTGCCAGCAGCTTGTGGGACAATCAGCCCCAGCATTTT. This encodes CASSLWDNQPQHF.

The chain recombines TRBV5-5 with TRBJ1-4, with D unresolved. The CDR3 covers 14 residues. Germline lookup yields CDR1 SGHKS and CDR2 YYEKEE (reference sequence). The V end was cut by 2 bases, the J end by 4 bases, with 9 bases between. The DNA for the CDR3 is TGTGCCAGCAGCTTTTCGGGTATTAATGAAAAACTGTTTTTT. The encoded protein is CASSFSGINEKLFF.